Listed below are T cell receptor beta chains from one sample, sequenced in a study of monozygotic twins with inflammatory bowel disease. After re-calling the 5' RACE reads, TCRdb lists one entry per CDR3 protein, DNA absent. The specimen's table records roughly 330,000 distinct CDR3 sequences. Specimen: blood. The origin of the receptors is a human donor with ulcerative colitis or Crohn's disease, or a healthy co-twin of an affected twin (not recorded which). Each CDR3 is given with its conserved first and last residue. Fields, in order: CDR3 protein, V gene, J gene.

CDR3aa: CASSLWGRSTNEKLFF
v_gene: TRBV12-3/TRBV12-4
j_gene: TRBJ1-4

CDR3aa: CASSKGTSGKHNEQFF
v_gene: TRBV19
j_gene: TRBJ2-1

CDR3aa: CASSLAPGTSGRAYEQYF
v_gene: TRBV5-1
j_gene: TRBJ2-7

CDR3aa: CASSKDTVAYGYTF
v_gene: TRBV7-2
j_gene: TRBJ1-2

CDR3aa: CASSGRGGDTEAFF
v_gene: TRBV5-4
j_gene: TRBJ1-1

CDR3aa: CASSSREGRDEQYF
v_gene: TRBV12-3/TRBV12-4
j_gene: TRBJ2-7

CDR3aa: CASSIDTGGTFF
v_gene: TRBV19
j_gene: TRBJ2-1

CDR3aa: CSARNRGRQNTGELFF
v_gene: TRBV20-1
j_gene: TRBJ2-2

CDR3aa: CASSFANEQFF
v_gene: TRBV28
j_gene: TRBJ2-1

CDR3aa: CASSLEGSGEQYF
v_gene: TRBV5-1
j_gene: TRBJ2-7

CDR3aa: CAWNSETYGYTF
v_gene: TRBV30
j_gene: TRBJ1-2

CDR3aa: CAWSVGVYLRTGEAFF
v_gene: TRBV30
j_gene: TRBJ1-1

CDR3aa: CASSSPPTGPDTQYF
v_gene: TRBV12-3/TRBV12-4
j_gene: TRBJ2-3

CDR3aa: CATSDPSATNTGELFF
v_gene: TRBV24-1
j_gene: TRBJ2-2

CDR3aa: CASSPLSDPGPLHSGNTIYF
v_gene: TRBV6-2/TRBV6-3
j_gene: TRBJ1-3

CDR3aa: CSVGTGWGEQYF
v_gene: TRBV29-1
j_gene: TRBJ2-7

CDR3aa: CASSLSGSLNEQFF
v_gene: TRBV3-1
j_gene: TRBJ2-1

CDR3aa: CASSLDGGAGQPQHF
v_gene: TRBV5-5
j_gene: TRBJ1-5

CDR3aa: CASSIGSFNYGYTF
v_gene: TRBV19
j_gene: TRBJ1-2

CDR3aa: CASSGLAENEQYF
v_gene: TRBV10-2
j_gene: TRBJ2-7

CDR3aa: CASSLPRDGGGKLFF
v_gene: TRBV11-2
j_gene: TRBJ1-4

CDR3aa: CASSPGTGGIFTDTQYF
v_gene: TRBV5-1
j_gene: TRBJ2-3

CDR3aa: CASSPGGVTGELFF
v_gene: TRBV18
j_gene: TRBJ2-2

CDR3aa: CAISGTEETQYF
v_gene: TRBV10-3
j_gene: TRBJ2-5

CDR3aa: CASSQSLGTSRTGELFF
v_gene: TRBV14
j_gene: TRBJ2-2

CDR3aa: CASSLDETNTGELFF
v_gene: TRBV11-3
j_gene: TRBJ2-2

CDR3aa: CASRYGTGAYNEQFF
v_gene: TRBV6-5
j_gene: TRBJ2-1

CDR3aa: CASSQPGLAVQETQYF
v_gene: TRBV4-2
j_gene: TRBJ2-5

CDR3aa: CASSLQPNYGYTF
v_gene: TRBV12-3/TRBV12-4
j_gene: TRBJ1-2

CDR3aa: CASSGGTSANTGELFF
v_gene: TRBV5-1
j_gene: TRBJ2-2

CDR3aa: CASSFKAGSTDTQYF
v_gene: TRBV5-1
j_gene: TRBJ2-3

CDR3aa: CASSKGTVRFQETQYF
v_gene: TRBV19
j_gene: TRBJ2-5

CDR3aa: CASSIRFGEAFF
v_gene: TRBV19
j_gene: TRBJ1-1

CDR3aa: CSVDLVVRVSIEQFF
v_gene: TRBV29-1
j_gene: TRBJ2-1

CDR3aa: CASSLVGYSGSSYEQYF
v_gene: TRBV5-1
j_gene: TRBJ2-7

CDR3aa: CASSVAGSTDTQYF
v_gene: TRBV9
j_gene: TRBJ2-3

CDR3aa: CASSAPGTTQYF
v_gene: TRBV10-2
j_gene: TRBJ2-3

CDR3aa: CASSQDQRGRDTQYF
v_gene: TRBV4-1
j_gene: TRBJ2-3

CDR3aa: CASSLGAGVSYNEQFF
v_gene: TRBV12-3/TRBV12-4
j_gene: TRBJ2-1

CDR3aa: CASSPAYGGSLGGYTF
v_gene: TRBV12-3/TRBV12-4
j_gene: TRBJ1-2

CDR3aa: CASSLGLALMPSYEQYF
v_gene: TRBV28
j_gene: TRBJ2-7

CDR3aa: CASSKGQHLPYEQYF
v_gene: TRBV7-2
j_gene: TRBJ2-7

CDR3aa: CSVGGGQGWMETQYF
v_gene: TRBV29-1
j_gene: TRBJ2-5

CDR3aa: CSGFLAGNSYEQYF
v_gene: TRBV20-1
j_gene: TRBJ2-7

CDR3aa: CSASPGSGNTIYF
v_gene: TRBV20-1
j_gene: TRBJ1-3

CDR3aa: CSVVLPGDTQYF
v_gene: TRBV29-1
j_gene: TRBJ2-3

CDR3aa: CASSQERFEQFF
v_gene: TRBV14
j_gene: TRBJ2-1

CDR3aa: CASSTGAGEAFF
v_gene: TRBV18
j_gene: TRBJ1-1

CDR3aa: CASTAWSEQFF
v_gene: TRBV7-9
j_gene: TRBJ2-1

CDR3aa: CASHQGGHLYSPLHF
v_gene: TRBV12-3/TRBV12-4
j_gene: TRBJ1-6